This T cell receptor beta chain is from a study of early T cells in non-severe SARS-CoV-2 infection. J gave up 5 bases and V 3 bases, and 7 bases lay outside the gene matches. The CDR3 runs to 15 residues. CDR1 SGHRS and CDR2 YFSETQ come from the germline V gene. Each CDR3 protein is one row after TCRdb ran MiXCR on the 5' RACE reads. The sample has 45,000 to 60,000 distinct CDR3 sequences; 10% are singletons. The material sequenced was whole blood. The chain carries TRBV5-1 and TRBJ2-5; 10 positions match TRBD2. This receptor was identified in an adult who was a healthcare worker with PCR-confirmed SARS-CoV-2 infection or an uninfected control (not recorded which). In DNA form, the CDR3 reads TGCGCCAGCAGCTCCGAGCGGGGGGGCTGGGAGACCCAGTACTTC. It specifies CASSSERGGWETQYF.